This paragraph reports one T cell receptor beta chain. The antigen is unknown. Donors were healthy Caucasian individuals from Russia aged roughly 6 to 95. Drawn from each donor were 8.5 to 10 milliliters of peripheral blood. The CDR3 spans 15 residues. From germline, CDR1 is DFQATT and CDR2 SNEGSKA (reference sequence). V was pared by 0 bases and J by 2 bases, with 4 bases of the junction left unmatched. For the second PCR, which ran for about 7 to 11 cycles, a sample-barcoded 5' primer and a J-beta primer mix were used. TCRdb redid the calling of the 5' RACE reads with MiXCR, one entry per CDR3 protein. The sample consists of roughly 1.6 million distinct CDR3 sequences, almost 35% of them appearing once. These data originate in a study of blood T cells in healthy people across ages. Study outcomes and limitations: Naive CD4+ cell counts and diversity both ran higher in long-lived than in aged donors.

The sample consisted of blood. This TCR derives from a woman aged 25 to 45 in good health. The V and J genes are TRBV20-1 and TRBJ2-7, with 10 bases matching TRBD2. The CDR3: CSARDPSGGAYEQYF. The CDR3 nucleotides are TGCAGTGCTAGAGATCCTAGCGGGGGTGCCTACGAGCAGTACTTC.